This TCR beta chain was sequenced during a study of shared T cell receptors in the human thymus. Germline CDR1 is KGHSH and CDR2 is LQKENI. The CDR3 spans 16 residues. V lost 0 bases to trimming and J lost 3 bases, with 15 bases between them. The protocol was immunoSEQ multiplex PCR, while the TCRdb copy is restricted to in-frame clones and leaves out a portion. The sample holds some 700,000 clones, approximately 83% seen once. These records were also assigned to another study, of human thymus T cells.

The chain combines TRBV18 with TRBJ2-7; D might be TRBD1 (6 bases). This clonotype was obtained from a girl under three years old with a congenital heart defect. The sample comprised thymocytes. The CDR3 sequence is CASSPPSLQGFYEQYF. CDR3 coding DNA: TGTGCCAGCTCACCACCGAGTCTACAGGGATTCTACGAGCAGTACTTC.